Below, 7 T cell receptor beta chains from the same sample are listed, as sequenced in a study of Ad26.COV2.S vaccination and SARS-CoV-2 variants. Indicated treatment: roughly 19 received Ad26.COV2.S at low or high dose, single or two shots; about 5 received placebo; per-sample allocation not given. Following the first vaccine or placebo injection, samples were taken on day 63. TCRdb's table, derived via immunoSEQ multiplex PCR, lists solely in-frame clones and lacks some. In the table there are about 350,000 clones, about 85% of which are singletons. The sequences come from peripheral blood, collected in a trial of Ad26.COV2.S vaccine versus placebo. The receptor set was obtained from a person aged 18-65 years who received the Ad26.COV2.S COVID-19 vaccine or a placebo.

The chain links TRBV14 to TRBJ2-3, with D perhaps given as TRBD1 or TRBD2 (5 bases each). CDR3 size: 13 residues. Germline loops: CDR1 SGHDN, CDR2 FVKESK. Trimming cost V 4 bases and J 4 bases, with 9 bases left between them. The CDR3 DNA reads TGTGCCAGCAGCCGGGGACGGCCAGATACGCAGTATTTT. The encoded protein is CASSRGRPDTQYF.

This clone was found once. This chain joins TRBV19 and TRBJ2-2; D call uncertain. Trimming pared 7 bases from V and 2 bases from J, leaving 2 bases between. CDR1 is LNHDA and CDR2 is SQIVND in the germline V gene (reference sequence). This CDR3 region has 11 residues. CDR3 coding DNA: TGTGCCAGTATAAACACCGGGGAGCTGTTTTTT. Its protein is CASINTGELFF.

This CDR3 reads CASSETGSPFMNTEAFF. The CDR3 nucleotides read TGTGCCAGCAGTGAAACAGGAAGCCCCTTCATGAACACTGAAGCTTTCTTT. V is TRBV2 and J is TRBJ1-1; D is perhaps TRBD1 (5 bases). V was trimmed by 2 bases and J by 0 bases, leaving 16 bases between them. This CDR3 region has 17 residues. CDR1 and CDR2 (germline): SNHLY, FYNNEI.

CDR3 nucleotides: TGTGCCAGCACCTACAGAAGCTCTGGGGCCAACGTCCTGACTTTC. Protein product: CASTYRSSGANVLTF. This chain connects TRBV6-5 to TRBJ2-6; D gene unclear. Per germline, CDR1 MNHEY and CDR2 SVGAGI. The V and J ends lost 7 bases and 0 bases respectively, with 10 bases between them. The CDR3 loop spans 15 amino acids.

This clone was recorded only once. The gene calls are TRBV30 and TRBJ1-2; TRBD1 agrees at 9 bases. The trim removed 0 bases at V and 4 bases at J, leaving 9 bases unmatched. This CDR3 contains 16 residues. Germline CDR1 and CDR2: GTSNPN and SVGIG (reference sequence). CDR3 in DNA: TGTGCCTGGAGTGTGAACAGGGGGCCTGTGGCCTATGGCTACACCTTC. It is translated as CAWSVNRGPVAYGYTF.

This sequence joins TRBV28 and TRBJ1-4, with a weak D call TRBD1 (5 bases). CDR1 and CDR2 (germline): MDHEN, SYDVKM. The ends were cut back, 6 bases at V and 8 bases at J, with 22 bases in the middle. This CDR3 has 16 residues. The CDR3 DNA is TGTGCCAGCAGCCTGCTTTCGGGACGGAGTAGAGAAAAACTGTTTTTT. The encoded protein is CASSLLSGRSREKLFF.

This clone was counted once. The chain uses TRBV10-3 and TRBJ1-2; 9 nucleotides agree with TRBD1. The CDR3 is 15 amino acids. Germline values: CDR1 ENHRY, CDR2 SYGVKD. The trim removed 6 bases at V and 7 bases at J, leaving 12 bases unmatched. CDR3 sequence: CAISINRGQDSGYTF. In DNA form, the CDR3 reads TGTGCCATCAGCATAAACAGGGGGCAAGACTCTGGCTACACCTTC.